The source of this T cell receptor (beta chain) is a study of blood T cell repertoires in COVID-19 (dated by TCRdb to between 2020 and 2021). Looking at the study overall: Collaborator samples came from the United States, Italy and Spain and covered acute and convalescent phases of COVID-19. The prospective study material was composed of cDNA or gDNA derived from T cells, B-cell-depleted T cells, or PBMCs. Subjects who had been exposed to COVID-19, were actively infected with it, or had recovered from it provided the deeply sampled blood TCRbeta repertoires that made up the dataset. The repertoires were made available in a free public database intended to serve as a resource for research on the immune response to SARS-CoV-2. Samples came from the ongoing ImmuneRACE study (first 160 participants) plus 1,254 subjects from 6 global collaborators. Sample metadata almost always included a de-identified subject ID, COVID-19 status, age in years and sex. HLA class I and class II types, where available, came from metadata supplied by the sample provider rather than from assay-based typing. General conclusions and limits of the study: Clinical and demographic metadata were provided uncurated, with the amount varying by source and participant.

The CDR3 runs 15 residues from the cysteine to the phenylalanine. The CDR3 DNA has 45 bases and is translated from base 1. From V the trimming removes 4 bases and from J it removes 2 bases, while the gene matches leave 4 bases of the junction unaccounted for. The CDR1 and CDR2 encoded by the germline V gene are ENHRY and SYGVKD. TCRbeta CDR3 regions were amplified from genomic DNA using the immunoSEQ Assay, a bias-controlled multiplex PCR. The original pipeline was this. The number of nucleated cells in each sample was estimated by amplification of reference gene primers within the assay. Sequence reads were collapsed and filtered to measure the absolute abundance of every unique TCRbeta CDR3 rearrangement. For each sample, productive Simpson clonality was calculated as the square root of Simpson's diversity index across productive rearrangements. The clones in this table, taken by TCRdb from immuneACCESS, are in-frame only. Not every clone is retained; where verified, under half of the shortfall comes from an unresolved V gene, and the cause of the rest is unknown. The V and J calls and clone size come from that table; D and trimming were worked out from the DNA. The sample table holds some 200,000 clones, of which around 82% were seen once. The top ten hold about 5% of the sample.

Worth noting for this clone: The target of this receptor is not known. No much larger clonotype is one base removed from it; base qualities were not supplied.

Participants in the prospective study were aged 18 to 89 years, lived in 20 to 30 United States geographic areas, and enrolled through a virtual design. To assign participants to cohorts, the prospective study relied on clinical history that participants themselves reported in a screening survey and a study questionnaire. In the prospective study, mobile phlebotomists collected whole blood, serum and a nasopharyngeal or oropharyngeal swab from each participant. Additional blood draws and questionnaires over an approximately 2-month period could optionally be provided by prospective study participants. Before DNA extraction, blood samples from the prospective study were shipped at room temperature or frozen.

Sequencing was carried out using PBMCs or T cells enriched from blood (not recorded which). The sequence joins TRBV10-3 to TRBJ1-2, with TRBD1 identical over 10 junction bases. This clonotype originated in a woman aged 55-75 years with acute COVID-19. CDR3 loop: CAISGTGGGNYGYTF. The DNA sequence follows: TGTGCCATCAGTGGGACAGGGGGGGGGAACTATGGCTACACCTTC.